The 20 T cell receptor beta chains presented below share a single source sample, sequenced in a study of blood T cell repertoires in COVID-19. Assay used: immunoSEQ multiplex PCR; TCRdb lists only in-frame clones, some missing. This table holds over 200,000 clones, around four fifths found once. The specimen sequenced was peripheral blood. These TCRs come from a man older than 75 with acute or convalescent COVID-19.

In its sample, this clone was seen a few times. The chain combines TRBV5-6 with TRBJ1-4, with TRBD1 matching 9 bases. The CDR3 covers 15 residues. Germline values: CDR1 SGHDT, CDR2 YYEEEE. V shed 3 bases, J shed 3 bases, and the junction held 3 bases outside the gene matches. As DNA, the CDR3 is TGTGCCAGCAGCTACAGACAGGGGGCTAATGAAAAACTGTTTTTT. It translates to CASSYRQGANEKLFF.

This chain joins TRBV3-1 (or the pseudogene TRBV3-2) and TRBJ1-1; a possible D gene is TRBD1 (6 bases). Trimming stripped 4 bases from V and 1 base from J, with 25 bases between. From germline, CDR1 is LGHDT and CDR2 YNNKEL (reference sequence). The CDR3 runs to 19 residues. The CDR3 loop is CASSPPFSRGGRGNTEAFF. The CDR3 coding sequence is TGTGCCAGCAGCCCGCCCTTTAGCAGGGGTGGTCGGGGGAACACTGAAGCTTTCTTT.

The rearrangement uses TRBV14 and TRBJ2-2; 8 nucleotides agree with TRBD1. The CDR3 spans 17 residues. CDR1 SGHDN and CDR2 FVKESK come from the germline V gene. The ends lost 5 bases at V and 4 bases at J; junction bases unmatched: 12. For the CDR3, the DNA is TGTGCCAGCAGCTTTTATACAGGGGGGATAATCACCGGGGAGCTGTTTTTT. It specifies CASSFYTGGIITGELFF.

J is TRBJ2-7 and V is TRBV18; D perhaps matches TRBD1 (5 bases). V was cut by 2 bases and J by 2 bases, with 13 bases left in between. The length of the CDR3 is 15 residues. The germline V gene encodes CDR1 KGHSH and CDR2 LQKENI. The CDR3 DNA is TGTGCCAGCTCACCAGTCACCAGGGAAACCTACGAGCAGTACTTC. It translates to CASSPVTRETYEQYF.

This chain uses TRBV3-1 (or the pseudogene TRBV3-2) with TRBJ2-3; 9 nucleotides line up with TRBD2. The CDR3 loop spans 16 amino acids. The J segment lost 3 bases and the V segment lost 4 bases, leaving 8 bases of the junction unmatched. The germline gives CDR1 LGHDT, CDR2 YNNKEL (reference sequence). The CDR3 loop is CASSPQGGGVTDTQYF. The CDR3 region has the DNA TGTGCCAGCAGCCCTCAAGGCGGGGGGGTGACAGATACGCAGTATTTT.

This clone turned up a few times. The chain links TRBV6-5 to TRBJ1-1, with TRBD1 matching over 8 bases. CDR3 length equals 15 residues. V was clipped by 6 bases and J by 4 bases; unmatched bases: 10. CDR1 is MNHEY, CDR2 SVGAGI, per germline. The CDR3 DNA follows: TGTGCCAGCAGCAGAGTCACAGGGGGTGGCACTGAAGCTTTCTTT. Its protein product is CASSRVTGGGTEAFF.

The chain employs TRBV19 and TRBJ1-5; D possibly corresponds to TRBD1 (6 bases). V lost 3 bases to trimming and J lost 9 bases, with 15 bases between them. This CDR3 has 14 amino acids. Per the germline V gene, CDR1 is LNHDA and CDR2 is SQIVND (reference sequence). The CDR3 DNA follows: TGTGCCAGTAGTATCTCGTCAGGGGCACGGCCCCAGCATTTT. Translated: CASSISSGARPQHF.

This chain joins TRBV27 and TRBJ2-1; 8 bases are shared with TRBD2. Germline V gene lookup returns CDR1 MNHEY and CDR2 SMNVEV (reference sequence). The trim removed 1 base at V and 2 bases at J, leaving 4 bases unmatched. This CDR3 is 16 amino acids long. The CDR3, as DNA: TGTGCCAGCAGTTTATACAGCGGGGGCCCCTACAATGAGCAGTTCTTC. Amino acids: CASSLYSGGPYNEQFF.

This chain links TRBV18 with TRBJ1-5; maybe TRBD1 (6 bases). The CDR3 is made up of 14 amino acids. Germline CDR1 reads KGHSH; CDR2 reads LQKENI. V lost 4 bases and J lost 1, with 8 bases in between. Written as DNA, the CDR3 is TGTGCCAGCTCACAGGGGGTGAGCAATCAGCCCCAGCATTTT. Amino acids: CASSQGVSNQPQHF. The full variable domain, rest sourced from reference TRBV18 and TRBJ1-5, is NAGVMQNPRHLVRRRGQEARLRCSPMKGHSHVYWYRQLPEEGLKFMVYLQKENIIDESGMPKERFSAEFPKEGPSILRIQQVVRGDSAAYFCASSQGVSNQPQHFGDGTRLSIL.

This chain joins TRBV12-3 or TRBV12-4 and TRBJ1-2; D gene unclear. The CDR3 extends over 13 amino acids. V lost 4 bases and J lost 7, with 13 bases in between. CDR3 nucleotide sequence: TGTGCCAGCAGTTCAGCCCAGGTGGTTGGCTACACCTTC. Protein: CASSSAQVVGYTF.

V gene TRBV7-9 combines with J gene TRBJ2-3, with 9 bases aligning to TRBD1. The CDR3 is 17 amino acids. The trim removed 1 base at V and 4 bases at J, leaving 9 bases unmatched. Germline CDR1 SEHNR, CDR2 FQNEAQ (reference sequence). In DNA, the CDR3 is TGTGCCAGCAGCTTAGTCGGGACAGGGATTGGTCCAGATACGCAGTATTTT. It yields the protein CASSLVGTGIGPDTQYF.

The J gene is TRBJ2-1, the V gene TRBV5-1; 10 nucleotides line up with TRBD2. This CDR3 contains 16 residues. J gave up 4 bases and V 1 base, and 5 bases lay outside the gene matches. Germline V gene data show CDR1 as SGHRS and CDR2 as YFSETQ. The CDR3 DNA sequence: TGCGCCAGCAGCTTGCTAGCGGGAGATGTGTACAATGAGCAGTTCTTC. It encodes CASSLLAGDVYNEQFF.

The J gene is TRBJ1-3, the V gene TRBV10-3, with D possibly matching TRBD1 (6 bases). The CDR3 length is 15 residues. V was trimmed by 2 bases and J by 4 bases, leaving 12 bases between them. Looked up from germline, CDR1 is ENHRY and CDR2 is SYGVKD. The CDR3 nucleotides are TGTGCCATCAGTGAGGATAGGACAGTCGGAAACACCATATATTTT. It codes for CAISEDRTVGNTIYF.

The CDR3 is CASADLGNPPLHF. The CDR3 DNA sequence: TGTGCCAGCGCGGACTTGGGAAATCCACCCCTCCACTTT. The chain uses TRBV28 and TRBJ1-6; no firm D call. The CDR3 totals 13 residues. Trimming took 8 bases from V and 11 from J, leaving 16 bases between them. Per the germline V gene, CDR1 is MDHEN and CDR2 is SYDVKM.

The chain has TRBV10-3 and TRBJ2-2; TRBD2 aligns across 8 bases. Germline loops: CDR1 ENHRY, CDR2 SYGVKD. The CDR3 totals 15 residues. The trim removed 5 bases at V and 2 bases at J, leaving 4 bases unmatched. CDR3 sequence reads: CAISFLAGNTGELFF. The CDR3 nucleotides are TGTGCCATCAGTTTTCTAGCGGGTAACACCGGGGAGCTGTTTTTT.

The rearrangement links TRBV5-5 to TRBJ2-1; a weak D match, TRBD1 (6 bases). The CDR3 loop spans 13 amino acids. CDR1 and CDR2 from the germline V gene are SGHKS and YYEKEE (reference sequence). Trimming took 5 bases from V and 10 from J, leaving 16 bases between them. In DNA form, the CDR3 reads TGTGCCAGCAGTCAAACAACAGGGTGGGAGCAGTTCTTC. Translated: CASSQTTGWEQFF.

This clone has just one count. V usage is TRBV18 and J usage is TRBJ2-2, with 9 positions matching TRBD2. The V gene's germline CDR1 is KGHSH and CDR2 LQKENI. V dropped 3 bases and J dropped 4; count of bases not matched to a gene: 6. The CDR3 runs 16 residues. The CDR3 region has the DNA TGTGCCAGCTCACCTGGGCTAGCGGGAACCACCGGGGAGCTGTTTTTT. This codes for CASSPGLAGTTGELFF.

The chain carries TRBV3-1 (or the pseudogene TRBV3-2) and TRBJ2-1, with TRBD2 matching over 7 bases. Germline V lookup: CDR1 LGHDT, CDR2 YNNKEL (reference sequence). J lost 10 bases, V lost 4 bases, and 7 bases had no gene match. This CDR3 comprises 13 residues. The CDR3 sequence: CASSPGLEFEQFF. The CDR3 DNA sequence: TGTGCCAGCAGCCCCGGACTAGAATTCGAGCAGTTCTTC.

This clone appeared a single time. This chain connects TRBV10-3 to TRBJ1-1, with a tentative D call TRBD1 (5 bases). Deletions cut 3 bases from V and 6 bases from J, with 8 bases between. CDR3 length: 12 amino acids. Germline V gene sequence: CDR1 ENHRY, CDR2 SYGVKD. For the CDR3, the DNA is TGTGCCATCAGTGACAGGGTGTCTGAAGCTTTCTTT. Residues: CAISDRVSEAFF.

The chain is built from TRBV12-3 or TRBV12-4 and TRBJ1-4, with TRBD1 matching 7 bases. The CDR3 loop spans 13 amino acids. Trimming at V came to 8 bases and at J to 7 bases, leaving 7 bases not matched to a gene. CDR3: CASSGQNSEKLFF. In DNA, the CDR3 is TGTGCCAGCTCGGGACAGAACTCTGAAAAACTGTTTTTT.